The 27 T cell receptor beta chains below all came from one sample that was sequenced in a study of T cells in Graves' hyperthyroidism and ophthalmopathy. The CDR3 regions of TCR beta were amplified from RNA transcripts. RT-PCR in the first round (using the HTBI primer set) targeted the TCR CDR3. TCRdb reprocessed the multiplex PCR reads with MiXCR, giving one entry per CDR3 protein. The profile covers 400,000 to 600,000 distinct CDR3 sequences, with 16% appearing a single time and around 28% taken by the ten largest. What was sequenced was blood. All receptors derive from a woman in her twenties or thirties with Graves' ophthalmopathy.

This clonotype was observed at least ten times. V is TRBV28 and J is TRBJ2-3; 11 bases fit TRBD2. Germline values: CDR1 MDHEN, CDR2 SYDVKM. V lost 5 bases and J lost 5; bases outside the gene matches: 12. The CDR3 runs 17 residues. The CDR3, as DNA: TGTGCCAGCAGTCTTTCCTTAGCGGGAGGGCCGTTAGATACGCAGTATTTT. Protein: CASSLSLAGGPLDTQYF.

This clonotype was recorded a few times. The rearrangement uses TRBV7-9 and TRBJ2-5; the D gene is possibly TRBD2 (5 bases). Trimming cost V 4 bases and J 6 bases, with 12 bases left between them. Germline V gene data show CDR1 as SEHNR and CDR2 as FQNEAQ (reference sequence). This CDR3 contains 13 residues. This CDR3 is CASSYRGSQTQYF. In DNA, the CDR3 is TGTGCCAGCAGCTACCGGGGTTCACAGACCCAGTACTTC.

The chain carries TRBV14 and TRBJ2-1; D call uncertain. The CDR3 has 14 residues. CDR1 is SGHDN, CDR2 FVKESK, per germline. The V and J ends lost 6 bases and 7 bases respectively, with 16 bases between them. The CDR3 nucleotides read TGTGCCAGCAGTCAGCGACGGCTATTAAATGAGCAGTTCTTC. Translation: CASSQRRLLNEQFF.

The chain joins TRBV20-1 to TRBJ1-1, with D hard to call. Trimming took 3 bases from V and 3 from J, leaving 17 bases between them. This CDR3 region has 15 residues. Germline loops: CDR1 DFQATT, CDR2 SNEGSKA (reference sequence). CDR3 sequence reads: CSARAVLGADTEAFF. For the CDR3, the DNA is TGCAGTGCTAGGGCAGTCCTCGGTGCGGACACTGAAGCTTTCTTT.

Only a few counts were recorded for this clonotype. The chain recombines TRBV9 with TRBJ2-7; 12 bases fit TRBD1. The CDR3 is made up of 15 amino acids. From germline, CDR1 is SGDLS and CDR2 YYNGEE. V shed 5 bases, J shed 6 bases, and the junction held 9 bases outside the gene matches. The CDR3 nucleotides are TGTGCCAGCAGTGCAACCGGGACAGGGGGCCTCGAGCAGTACTTC. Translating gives CASSATGTGGLEQYF.

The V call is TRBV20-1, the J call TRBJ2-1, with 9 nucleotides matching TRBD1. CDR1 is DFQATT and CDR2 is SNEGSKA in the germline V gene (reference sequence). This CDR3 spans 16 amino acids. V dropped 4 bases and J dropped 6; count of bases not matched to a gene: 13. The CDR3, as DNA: TGCAGTGCTAAGGGGACCGGGACAGGGTACTCCAATGAGCAGTTCTTC. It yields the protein CSAKGTGTGYSNEQFF.

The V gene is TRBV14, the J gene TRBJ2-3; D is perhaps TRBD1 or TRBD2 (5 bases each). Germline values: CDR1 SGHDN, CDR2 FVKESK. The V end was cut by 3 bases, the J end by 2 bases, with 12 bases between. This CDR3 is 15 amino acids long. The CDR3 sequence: CASSHRGGSTDTQYF. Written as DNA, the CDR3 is TGTGCCAGCAGCCACCGGGGCGGCTCCACAGATACGCAGTATTTT.

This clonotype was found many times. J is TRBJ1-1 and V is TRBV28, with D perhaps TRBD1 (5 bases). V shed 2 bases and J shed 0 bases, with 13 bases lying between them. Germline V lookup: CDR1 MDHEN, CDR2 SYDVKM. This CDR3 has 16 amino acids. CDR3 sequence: CASSLNVGQMNTEAFF. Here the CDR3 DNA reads TGTGCCAGCAGTTTAAATGTAGGACAAATGAACACTGAAGCTTTCTTT. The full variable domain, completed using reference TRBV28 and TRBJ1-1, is DVKVTQSSRYLVKRTGEKVFLECVQDMDHENMFWYRQDPGLGLRLIYFSYDVKMKEKGDIPEGYSVSREKKERFSLILESASTNQTSMYLCASSLNVGQMNTEAFFGQGTRLTVV.

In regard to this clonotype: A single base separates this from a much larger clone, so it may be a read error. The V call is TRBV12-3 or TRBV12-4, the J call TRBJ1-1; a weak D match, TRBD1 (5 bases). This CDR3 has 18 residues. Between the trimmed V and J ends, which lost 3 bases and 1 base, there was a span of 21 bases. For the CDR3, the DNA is TGTGCCAGCAGTTTCCCCCTCAGGGTGGTGAAAGGGAACACTGAAGCTTTCTTT. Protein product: CASSFPLRVVKGNTEAFF.

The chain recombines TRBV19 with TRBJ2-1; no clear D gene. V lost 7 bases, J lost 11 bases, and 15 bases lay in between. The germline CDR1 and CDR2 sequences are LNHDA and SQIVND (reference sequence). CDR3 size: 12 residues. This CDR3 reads CASTLGGAKQFF. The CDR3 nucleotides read TGTGCCAGTACCCTGGGCGGCGCAAAGCAGTTCTTC.

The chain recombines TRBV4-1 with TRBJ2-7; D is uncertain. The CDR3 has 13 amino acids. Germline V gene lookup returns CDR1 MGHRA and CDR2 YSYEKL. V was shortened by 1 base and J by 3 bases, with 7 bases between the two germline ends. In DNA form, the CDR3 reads TGCGCCAGCAGCCAAGTTCAGAACTACGAGCAGTACTTC. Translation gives CASSQVQNYEQYF.

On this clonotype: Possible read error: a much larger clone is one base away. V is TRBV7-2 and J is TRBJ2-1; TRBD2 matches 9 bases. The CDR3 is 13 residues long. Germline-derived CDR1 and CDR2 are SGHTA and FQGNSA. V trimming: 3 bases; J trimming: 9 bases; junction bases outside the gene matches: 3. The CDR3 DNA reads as TGTACCAGCAGCTTGTTGCGGGAGGGTGAGCAGTTCTTC. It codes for CTSSLLREGEQFF.

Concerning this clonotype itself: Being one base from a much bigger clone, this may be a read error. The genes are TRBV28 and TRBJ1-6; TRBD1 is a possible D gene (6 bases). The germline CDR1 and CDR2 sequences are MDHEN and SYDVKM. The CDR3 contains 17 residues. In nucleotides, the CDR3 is TGTGCCAGCAGTTCACTATTCGGGACACCGGATAATTCACCCCTCCGCTTT. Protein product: CASSSLFGTPDNSPLRF.

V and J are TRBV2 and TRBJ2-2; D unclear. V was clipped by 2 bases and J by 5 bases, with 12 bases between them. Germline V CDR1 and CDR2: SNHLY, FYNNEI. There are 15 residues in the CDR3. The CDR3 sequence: CASSENSPRTGELFF. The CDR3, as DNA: TGTGCCAGCAGTGAAAACAGCCCGCGGACCGGGGAGCTGTTTTTT.

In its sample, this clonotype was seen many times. The CDR3 nucleotides are TGTGCCAGCAGCGGGGGGCGTTATGGCTACACCTTC. Amino acids: CASSGGRYGYTF. The V call is TRBV28, the J call TRBJ1-2; D is perhaps TRBD1 (6 bases). The CDR3 runs 12 residues. CDR1 and CDR2 from the germline V gene are MDHEN and SYDVKM. V was shortened by 6 bases and J by 5 bases, with 10 bases between the two germline ends.

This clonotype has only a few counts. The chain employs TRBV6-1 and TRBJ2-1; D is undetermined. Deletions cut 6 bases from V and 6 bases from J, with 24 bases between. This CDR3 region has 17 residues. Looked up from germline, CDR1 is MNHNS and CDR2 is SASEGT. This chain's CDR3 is CASSPEDRIPLSNEQFF. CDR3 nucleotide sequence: TGTGCCAGCAGCCCTGAAGACCGAATTCCCCTGAGCAATGAGCAGTTCTTC.

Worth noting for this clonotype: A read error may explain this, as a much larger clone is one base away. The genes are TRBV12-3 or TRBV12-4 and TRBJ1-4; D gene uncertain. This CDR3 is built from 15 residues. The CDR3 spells CAGRYRGGTNEKLFF. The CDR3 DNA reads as TGTGCCGGCAGATATCGAGGAGGAACTAATGAAAAACTGTTTTTT.

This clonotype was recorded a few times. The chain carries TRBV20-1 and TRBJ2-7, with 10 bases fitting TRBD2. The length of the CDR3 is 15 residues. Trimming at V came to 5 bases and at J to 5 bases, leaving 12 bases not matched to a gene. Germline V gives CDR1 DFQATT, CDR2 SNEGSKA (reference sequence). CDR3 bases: TGCAGTGCTCCCCCCCTAGCGGGAGTGTCAAACGAGCAGTACTTC. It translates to CSAPPLAGVSNEQYF.

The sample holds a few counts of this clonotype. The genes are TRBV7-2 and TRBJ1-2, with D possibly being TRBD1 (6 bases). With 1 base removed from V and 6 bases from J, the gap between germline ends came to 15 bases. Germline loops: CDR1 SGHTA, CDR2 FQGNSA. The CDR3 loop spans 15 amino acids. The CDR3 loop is CASSLVRGELDGYTF. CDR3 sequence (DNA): TGTGCCAGCAGCTTAGTTAGGGGGGAACTGGATGGCTACACCTTC.

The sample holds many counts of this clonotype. CDR3 DNA: TGTGTGAAGGGGCCCTATGGCTACACCTTC. Protein product: CVKGPYGYTF. The V gene is TRBV28, the J gene TRBJ1-2; possible D gene TRBD1, 5 bases. Germline lookup yields CDR1 MDHEN and CDR2 SYDVKM. The CDR3 has 10 residues.

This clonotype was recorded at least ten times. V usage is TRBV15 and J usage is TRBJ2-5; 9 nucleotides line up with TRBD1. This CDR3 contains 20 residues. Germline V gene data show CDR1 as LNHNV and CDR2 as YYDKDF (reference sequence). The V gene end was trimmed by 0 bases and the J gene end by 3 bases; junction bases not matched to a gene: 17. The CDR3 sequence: CATSRDSAGQGRLRKETQYF. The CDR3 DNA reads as TGTGCCACCAGCAGAGACTCGGCGGGACAGGGACGCTTAAGAAAAGAGACCCAGTACTTC.

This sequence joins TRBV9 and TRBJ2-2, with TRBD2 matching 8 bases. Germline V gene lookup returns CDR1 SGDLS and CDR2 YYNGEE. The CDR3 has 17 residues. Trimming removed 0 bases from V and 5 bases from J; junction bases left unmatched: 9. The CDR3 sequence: CASSVGVVAGFTGELFF. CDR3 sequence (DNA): TGTGCCAGCAGCGTAGGAGTAGTAGCGGGGTTTACCGGGGAGCTGTTTTTT.

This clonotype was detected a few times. The CDR3 DNA reads as TGTGCCAGCAGTTCCCCCGCAGGGAAATCACCCCTCCACTTT. Protein: CASSSPAGKSPLHF. This sequence joins TRBV12-3 or TRBV12-4 and TRBJ1-6; a weak D match, TRBD1 (5 bases). The CDR3 sequence is 14 residues long. V lost 4 bases, J lost 10 bases, and 14 bases lay in between.

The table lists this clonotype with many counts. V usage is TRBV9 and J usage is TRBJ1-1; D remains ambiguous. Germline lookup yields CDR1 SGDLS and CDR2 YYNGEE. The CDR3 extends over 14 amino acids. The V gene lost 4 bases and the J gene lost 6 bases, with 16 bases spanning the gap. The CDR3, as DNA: TGTGCCAGCAGCCCGTCCGGGCCGCTGGCTGAAGCTTTCTTT. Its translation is CASSPSGPLAEAFF.

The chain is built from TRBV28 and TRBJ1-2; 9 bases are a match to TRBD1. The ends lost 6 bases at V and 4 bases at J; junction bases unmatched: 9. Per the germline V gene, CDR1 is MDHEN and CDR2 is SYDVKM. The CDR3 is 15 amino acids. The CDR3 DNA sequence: TGTGCCAGCAGCCTGGGACAGGGCGGTTTCTATGGCTACACCTTC. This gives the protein CASSLGQGGFYGYTF.

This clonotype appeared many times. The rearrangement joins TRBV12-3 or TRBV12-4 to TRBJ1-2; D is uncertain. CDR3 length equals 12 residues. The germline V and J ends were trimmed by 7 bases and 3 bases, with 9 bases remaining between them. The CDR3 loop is CASNNKDYGYTF. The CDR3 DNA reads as TGTGCCAGCAATAACAAGGACTATGGCTACACCTTC.

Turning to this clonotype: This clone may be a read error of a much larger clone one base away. CDR3 residues: CASSPNRDSKQFF. As DNA, the CDR3 is TGTGCCAGCAGCCCTAACAGGGATAGCAAGCAGTTCTTC. The rearrangement links TRBV7-3 to TRBJ2-1, with a possible D match to TRBD1 (6 bases). There are 13 residues in the CDR3. The ends were cut back, 5 bases at V and 11 bases at J, with 16 bases in the middle. CDR1 SGHTA and CDR2 FQGTGA come from the germline V gene.